These 17 T cell receptor beta chains were sequenced from one sample in a study of blood T cell repertoires in COVID-19. Measured with immunoSEQ multiplex PCR; TCRdb has only the in-frame clones, and not every one. The sample holds some 280,000 clones, around 86% seen once. What was sequenced was peripheral blood. These receptor sequences come from a woman in her twenties or thirties with active or convalescent COVID-19.

This chain joins TRBV6-2 or TRBV6-3 and TRBJ1-5; 8 bases fit TRBD1. Trimming removed 4 bases from V and 6 bases from J; junction bases left unmatched: 2. The CDR3 is 13 amino acids. Germline-derived CDR1 and CDR2 are MNHEY and SVGEGT. CDR3 nucleotide sequence: TGTGCCAGCAGTTTGACAGGGGCTCAGCCCCAGCATTTT. It is translated as CASSLTGAQPQHF.

This chain joins TRBV30 and TRBJ1-1, with D uncertain. Trimming took off 2 bases at V and 7 bases at J, with 8 bases between the two ends. Germline V gene lookup returns CDR1 GTSNPN and CDR2 SVGIG (reference sequence). This CDR3 region has 11 residues. CDR3 protein: CAWSSHFEAFF. CDR3 sequence (DNA): TGTGCCTGGAGTTCGCACTTTGAAGCTTTCTTT.

The chain combines TRBV5-4 with TRBJ2-2; TRBD2 matches at 13 bases. The CDR3 consists of 16 residues. Germline assignment: CDR1 SGHNT and CDR2 YYREEE (reference sequence). Unmatched junction bases numbered 5, after V lost 4 bases and J lost 5 bases. The CDR3 coding sequence is TGTGCCAGCAGCCGCGGGACTAGCGGGATAACCGGGGAGCTGTTTTTT. Translated: CASSRGTSGITGELFF.

V gene TRBV28 combines with J gene TRBJ1-4; 9 bases match TRBD1. V gave up 4 bases and J gave up 7 bases; unmatched junction bases: 7. CDR3 length: 15 residues. The germline V gene has CDR1 MDHEN and CDR2 SYDVKM. The CDR3 here is CASSSLTGGVEKLFF. CDR3 bases: TGTGCCAGCAGTTCCCTGACAGGGGGGGTTGAAAAACTGTTTTTT. Drawing the rest from reference TRBV28 and TRBJ1-4, the complete variable domain is DVKVTQSSRYLVKRTGEKVFLECVQDMDHENMFWYRQDPGLGLRLIYFSYDVKMKEKGDIPEGYSVSREKKERFSLILESASTNQTSMYLCASSSLTGGVEKLFFGSGTQLSVL.

This chain uses TRBV30 with TRBJ1-1; TRBD1 matches 9 bases. There are 16 residues in the CDR3. With 1 base clipped from V and 0 bases from J, the junction kept 6 bases outside the gene matches. Per the germline V gene, CDR1 is GTSNPN and CDR2 is SVGIG (reference sequence). The CDR3 DNA reads as TGTGCCTGGAGTGACAATTACAGGGGGCTGAACACTGAAGCTTTCTTT. Protein product: CAWSDNYRGLNTEAFF.

The gene calls are TRBV7-8 and TRBJ1-2, with 9 bases identical to TRBD1. Germline V gene lookup returns CDR1 SGHVS and CDR2 FQNEAQ. There are 13 residues in the CDR3. Trimming took 3 bases from V and 5 from J; bases not matched to a gene: 1. CDR3 nucleotide sequence: TGTGCCAGCAGCTTGGGGACAGGGTATGGCTACACCTTC. Translated: CASSLGTGYGYTF.

The V gene is TRBV4-2, the J gene TRBJ2-7; 8 positions match TRBD2. The length of the CDR3 is 15 residues. Germline V gene lookup returns CDR1 LGHNA and CDR2 YNFKEQ. J gave up 2 bases and V 0 bases, and 3 bases lay outside the gene matches. CDR3 DNA sequence: TGTGCCAGCAGCCAAGAGATCGGGGGGGCCTACGAGCAGTACTTC. It codes for CASSQEIGGAYEQYF.

In nucleotides, the CDR3 is TGTGCCAGCAGCCCCCCGGGTCCCTATGGCTACACCTTC. This translates into CASSPPGPYGYTF. This rearrangement joins TRBV7-9 to TRBJ1-2; D not certain. V was shortened by 5 bases and J by 4 bases, with 11 bases between the two germline ends. The CDR3 runs 13 residues. CDR1 SEHNR and CDR2 FQNEAQ come from the germline V gene (reference sequence).

The rearrangement joins TRBV5-1 to TRBJ2-2; 10 nucleotides line up with TRBD1. J was trimmed by 6 bases and V by 5 bases; bases with no gene match: 7. The CDR3 contains 15 residues. Germline loops: CDR1 SGHRS, CDR2 YFSETQ. As DNA, the CDR3 is TGCGCCAGCAGTCCCGGGACAGGGGAATCCGGGGAGCTGTTTTTT. Translated, it gives CASSPGTGESGELFF.

The rearrangement uses TRBV3-1 (or the pseudogene TRBV3-2) and TRBJ2-1; the match to TRBD2 covers 8 bases. Germline trimming cut 2 bases from V and 7 bases from J; bases unmatched to any gene: 7. This CDR3 comprises 15 residues. The germline CDR1 and CDR2 sequences are LGHDT and YNNKEL (reference sequence). CDR3 sequence (DNA): TGTGCCAGCAGCCAACGGCGGGGGGCAAGGAATGAGCAGTTCTTC. Amino acid sequence: CASSQRRGARNEQFF.

The chain has TRBV5-3 and TRBJ2-7; TRBD1 matches 7 bases. TRBV5-3 is classed as an ORF, of uncertain function. The CDR3 consists of 14 residues. V lost 4 bases, J lost 1 base, and 5 bases stayed unmatched. This chain's CDR3 is CARSRGQSSYEQYF. In DNA form, the CDR3 reads TGTGCCAGAAGCCGGGGACAGTCATCCTACGAGCAGTACTTC.

The V call is TRBV5-4, the J call TRBJ2-6; TRBD2 matches 8 bases. With 0 bases clipped from V and 2 bases from J, the junction kept 1 base outside the gene matches. Germline CDR1 is SGHNT and CDR2 is YYREEE (reference sequence). The CDR3 consists of 16 residues. CDR3 protein: CASSLEAGAGANVLTF. The CDR3 DNA is TGTGCCAGCAGCTTGGAAGCGGGGGCTGGGGCCAACGTCCTGACTTTC.

The chain carries TRBV6-4 and TRBJ2-3, with TRBD1 identical over 11 bases. Per the germline V gene, CDR1 is MRHNA and CDR2 is SNTAGT. This CDR3 contains 14 residues. With V trimmed by 3 bases and J by 4 bases, 0 bases remained unmatched. The CDR3 sequence: CASSEGQGADTQYF. The CDR3 DNA reads TGTGCCAGCAGTGAGGGACAGGGGGCAGATACGCAGTATTTT.

The J gene is TRBJ1-2, the V gene TRBV3-1 (or the pseudogene TRBV3-2); maybe TRBD1 (6 bases). V was clipped by 2 bases and J by 4 bases, with 11 bases between them. CDR3 length equals 14 residues. In germline, CDR1 is LGHDT, CDR2 YNNKEL (reference sequence). The CDR3 loop is CASSQQTGGYGYTF. The CDR3 nucleotides are TGTGCCAGCAGCCAACAGACAGGTGGCTATGGCTACACCTTC.

This rearrangement joins TRBV19 to TRBJ1-2, with 8 bases fitting TRBD1. CDR1 is LNHDA and CDR2 is SQIVND in the germline V gene (reference sequence). V lost 9 bases to trimming and J lost 3 bases; unmatched junction nucleotides: 6. The CDR3 consists of 13 residues. The DNA of the CDR3 is TGTGCCAGCCAGGACAGGGACTACTATGGCTACACCTTC. Protein product: CASQDRDYYGYTF.

The CDR3 DNA follows: TGTGCCAGCACGAACAGTGCTTGGCGCGAAGCTTTCTTT. This encodes CASTNSAWREAFF. The chain joins TRBV27 to TRBJ1-1; D is ambiguous. Trimming removed 7 bases from V and 8 bases from J, with 17 bases in between. Germline V CDR1 and CDR2: MNHEY, SMNVEV (reference sequence). The CDR3 is made up of 13 amino acids.

CDR3 nucleotides: TGTGCCAGCTCCTCACGAGGTCAGCCCCAGCATTTT. Translated: CASSSRGQPQHF. The chain couples TRBV18 to TRBJ1-5, with D uncertain. V was clipped by 6 bases and J by 6 bases, with 9 bases between them. This CDR3 is 12 amino acids long. Germline V CDR1 and CDR2: KGHSH, LQKENI.